Presented here are 12 T cell receptor beta chains from one specimen sequenced in a study of blood T cells in healthy people across ages. Combining a sample-barcoded 5' primer with a J-beta primer mix, a second PCR ran for about 7 to 12 cycles. TCRdb passed the 5' RACE reads through MiXCR, listing each CDR3 protein once. The sample shows about 840,000 distinct CDR3 sequences, 25% to 35% of them seen only once. These data also formed part of another study, on T cells of mothers and their children.

What was sequenced was blood. These receptors were taken from a woman in her thirties or forties in good health.

This clonotype has only a few counts. V usage is TRBV11-3 and J usage is TRBJ2-3, with D uncertain. Germline V CDR1 and CDR2: SGHNT, YENEEA. This CDR3 has 12 residues. V lost 5 bases and J lost 6, with 9 bases in between. CDR3 region: CASSNLGDTQYF. The CDR3, as DNA: TGTGCCAGCAGCAATCTCGGGGATACGCAGTATTTT. Full variable domain (remainder filled in from reference TRBV11-3 and TRBJ2-3): EAGVVQSPRYKIIEKKQPVAFWCNPISGHNTLYWYLQNLGQGPELLIRYENEEAVDDSQLPKDRFSAERLKGVDSTLKIQPAELGDSAVYLCASSNLGDTQYFGPGTRLTVL.

This clonotype appeared many times. The chain employs TRBV7-2 and TRBJ2-3; 16 nucleotides line up with TRBD2. This CDR3 region has 18 residues. CDR1 is SGHTA and CDR2 is FQGNSA in the germline V gene. V trimming: 0 bases; J trimming: 2 bases; junction bases outside the gene matches: 2. In DNA form, the CDR3 reads TGTGCCAGCAGCTTAGCGGGACTAGCGGGGGGGCTCACAGATACGCAGTATTTT. Translated: CASSLAGLAGGLTDTQYF.

This clonotype has a count of ten or more. This sequence joins TRBV7-2 and TRBJ2-7; 9 bases map to TRBD1. Germline values: CDR1 SGHTA, CDR2 FQGNSA. The CDR3 length is 13 residues. V lost 4 bases, J lost 6 bases, and 4 bases stayed unmatched. CDR3 in DNA: TGTGCCAGCAGCTCCGGGACAGGGCGCGAGCAGTACTTC. Encoded protein: CASSSGTGREQYF.

This clonotype was detected ten times or more. The V call is TRBV7-2, the J call TRBJ2-7; D might be TRBD2 (7 bases). The CDR3 loop spans 14 amino acids. V dropped 7 bases and J dropped 3 bases, with 16 bases sitting between them. The germline CDR1 and CDR2 sequences are SGHTA and FQGNSA. The CDR3 region has the DNA TGTGCCAGCACCTCGGGGGGCACAGGCTACGAGCAGTACTTC. Residues: CASTSGGTGYEQYF.

The genes are TRBV29-1 and TRBJ1-4; D gene uncertain. CDR3 length equals 10 residues. V lost 6 bases, J lost 5 bases, and 4 bases lay in between. Germline V CDR1 and CDR2: SQVTM, ANQGSEA. The CDR3 bases are TGCAGCGTAGGAAATGAAAAACTGTTTTTT. It encodes CSVGNEKLFF.

This clonotype was recorded many times. V usage is TRBV28 and J usage is TRBJ2-5; no clear D. The CDR3 is 14 residues long. Trimming took off 3 bases at V and 1 base at J, with 9 bases between the two ends. Germline values: CDR1 MDHEN, CDR2 SYDVKM. For the CDR3, the DNA is TGTGCCAGCAGTTTTGAGTCGCTCCAAGAGACCCAGTACTTC. This gives the protein CASSFESLQETQYF.

This clonotype came up a few times. V and J are TRBV29-1 and TRBJ1-5; TRBD1 matches 8 bases. This CDR3 comprises 14 residues. In germline, CDR1 is SQVTM, CDR2 ANQGSEA. Trimming cost V 7 bases and J 4 bases; bases outside gene matches: 9. CDR3 sequence (DNA): TGCAGCGCTGGAGATAACAGGGGGAATCAGCCCCAGCATTTT. This translates into CSAGDNRGNQPQHF.

V usage is TRBV6-1 and J usage is TRBJ2-7, with 8 positions matching TRBD1. Germline loops: CDR1 MNHNS, CDR2 SASEGT. The CDR3 consists of 17 residues. V lost 6 bases, J lost 4 bases, and 17 bases stayed unmatched. In DNA, the CDR3 is TGTGCCAGCAGAACCGGACAGGGCCTGGGTTCGGGATACGAGCAGTACTTC. This gives the protein CASRTGQGLGSGYEQYF.

This chain joins TRBV24-1 and TRBJ2-3; 16 nucleotides align to TRBD2. V gave up 5 bases and J gave up 6 bases; unmatched junction bases: 4. This CDR3 has 16 residues. The V gene's germline CDR1 is KGHDR and CDR2 SFDVKD. The CDR3 loop is CATSVPGLAGGDTQYF. The CDR3 nucleotides read TGTGCCACCAGTGTCCCGGGACTAGCGGGAGGGGATACGCAGTATTTT.

This clonotype was detected many times. The chain employs TRBV5-1 and TRBJ2-1, with D uncertain. CDR1 SGHRS and CDR2 YFSETQ come from the germline V gene. V shed 3 bases and J shed 2 bases, with 9 bases lying between them. The CDR3 is 14 amino acids. CDR3 loop: CASSSFWTYNEQFF. The CDR3 DNA reads as TGCGCCAGCAGCTCATTTTGGACCTACAATGAGCAGTTCTTC.

The chain uses TRBV20-1 and TRBJ1-2; D is perhaps TRBD1 (6 bases). This CDR3 comprises 16 residues. Deletions cut 0 bases from V and 4 bases from J, with 18 bases between. Germline V gene lookup returns CDR1 DFQATT and CDR2 SNEGSKA (reference sequence). The CDR3 nucleotides read TGCAGTGCTAGAGATCCGGTGAATGGGGGGGCCTATGGCTACACCTTC. It encodes CSARDPVNGGAYGYTF.

The J gene is TRBJ2-7, the V gene TRBV6-5, with TRBD1 as a possible D gene (6 bases). Germline CDR1 reads MNHEY; CDR2 reads SVGAGI. The CDR3 runs to 13 residues. V gave up 6 bases and J gave up 3 bases, with 12 bases separating them. DNA for the CDR3: TGTGCCAGCAGCGGACAGTACCTCTACGAGCAGTACTTC. Translation gives CASSGQYLYEQYF.